The 25 T cell receptor beta chains given below trace back to one sample, sequenced in a study of T cell repertoires in cytomegalovirus infection (dated by TCRdb to the late 2010s). The sequencer listed for this sample is Illumina HiSeq 1500. TCRdb trimmed public reads at Q25 via fastp, called clones via MiXCR and kept in-frame beta chains. Identical CDR3 protein sequences are pooled into one entry, listed with their most common genes and DNA. For this sample there are fewer than 1,000,000 distinct CDR3 sequences; 25% to 40% appear just once. The ten largest clones take up around an eighth of the sample. The sample's treatment or condition, from its label and the paper: in vitro stimulation with specific CMV peptide epitopes to enrich CMV-specific T cells. Their cognate antigens are unknown. Sequenced here: cultured CD8+ T cells from PBMCs, sampled from culture after CMV antigen stimulation. The source of these receptors is a human donor in good health (CMV status not recorded). Some clones in this sample may be carry-over from other donors' samples.

Here the CDR3 reads CASIDRAGAGTDTQYF. The CDR3 DNA reads as TGTGCCAGTATTGATAGGGCGGGGGCCGGCACAGATACGCAGTATTTT. The chain carries TRBV19 and TRBJ2-3; TRBD2 might be the D (7 bases). Trimming pared 7 bases from V and 1 base from J, leaving 18 bases between. The CDR3 covers 16 residues. The germline V gene encodes CDR1 LNHDA and CDR2 SQIVND (reference sequence).

The rearrangement joins TRBV15 to TRBJ2-1; no clear D. V lost 3 bases to trimming and J lost 3 bases, with 3 bases between them. The CDR3 length is 12 residues. Germline lookup yields CDR1 LNHNV and CDR2 YYDKDF (reference sequence). DNA of the CDR3: TGTGCCACCAGCAGTGACTACAATGAGCAGTTCTTC. Translation: CATSSDYNEQFF.

There are many counts of this clonotype. The chain combines TRBV7-2 with TRBJ1-6, with 8 bases aligning to TRBD1. The CDR3 length is 15 residues. From germline, CDR1 is SGHTA and CDR2 FQGNSA. The trim removed 3 bases at V and 9 bases at J, leaving 7 bases unmatched. DNA of the CDR3: TGTGCCAGCAGCTTGACAGGGGAAAGCGGTTCACCCCTCCACTTT. The encoded protein is CASSLTGESGSPLHF.

Concerning this clonotype itself: This may arise from a read error, as a much more abundant clone is one base away. This chain joins TRBV7-9 and TRBJ2-7; possibly TRBD1 or TRBD2 for D (5 bases each). In germline, CDR1 is SEHNR, CDR2 FQNEAQ (reference sequence). Trimming pared 5 bases from V and 6 bases from J, leaving 17 bases between. The CDR3 contains 14 residues. CDR3 amino acids: CASSHGAVTCEQYF. The DNA for the CDR3 is TGTGCCAGCAGCCACGGGGCAGTCACCTGCGAGCAGTACTTC.

V and J are TRBV6-2 or TRBV6-3 and TRBJ1-6; TRBD1 agrees at 7 bases. The junction had 7 bases not matched to a gene; V was cut back by 2 bases and J by 6 bases. From germline, CDR1 is MNHEY and CDR2 SVGEGT. There are 16 residues in the CDR3. As DNA, the CDR3 is TGTGCCAGCAGTTACCCAGGGACAGCAATTAATTCACCCCTCCACTTT. Translating gives CASSYPGTAINSPLHF.

This chain joins TRBV27 and TRBJ2-3; 8 bases agree with TRBD1. The CDR3 covers 15 residues. Germline V gives CDR1 MNHEY, CDR2 SMNVEV (reference sequence). The junction had 4 bases not matched to a gene; V was cut back by 4 bases and J by 1 base. CDR3 DNA: TGTGCCAGCAGTTATCCGGGACAGGGCACAGATACGCAGTATTTT. This sequence encodes CASSYPGQGTDTQYF.

This rearrangement joins TRBV28 to TRBJ2-3, with 7 nucleotides matching TRBD1. The CDR3 has 14 residues. V shed 5 bases and J 4 bases; nucleotides not matched to a gene: 6. CDR1 is MDHEN, CDR2 SYDVKM, per germline. The CDR3 DNA reads TGTGCCAGCAGTATCGACAGGGTCCCAGATACGCAGTATTTT. This codes for CASSIDRVPDTQYF.

The CDR3 DNA is TGTGCCAGCAGCCCCGGCCAAGGGGCATCCTATAATTCACCCCTCCACTTT. Protein sequence: CASSPGQGASYNSPLHF. The V call is TRBV7-6, the J call TRBJ1-6; weak D call: TRBD1 (5 bases). This CDR3 has 17 amino acids. The germline V gene has CDR1 SGHVS and CDR2 FNYEAQ. With 5 bases removed from V and 1 base from J, the gap between germline ends came to 15 bases.

The chain carries TRBV7-4 and TRBJ2-5; 8 nucleotides agree with TRBD1. Germline V gives CDR1 SGHVT, CDR2 SQSDAQ. There are 15 residues in the CDR3. V lost 5 bases to trimming and J lost 4 bases; unmatched junction nucleotides: 9. CDR3 region: CASSIDRGWRETQYF. In nucleotides, the CDR3 is TGTGCCAGCAGCATTGACAGGGGCTGGCGAGAGACCCAGTACTTC.

The chain couples TRBV25-1 to TRBJ1-1, with 7 bases lining up with TRBD1. Germline loops: CDR1 MGHDK, CDR2 SYGVNS. J was trimmed by 6 bases and V by 2 bases; bases with no gene match: 12. CDR3 length equals 16 residues. CDR3 coding DNA: TGTGCCAGCAGTGAACTCAGACAGGGCCGGGCCCCTGAAGCTTTCTTT. Its translation: CASSELRQGRAPEAFF.

This clonotype has only a few counts. The V call is TRBV6-2 or TRBV6-3, the J call TRBJ2-4; D not resolved. Trimming pared 5 bases from V and 6 bases from J, leaving 17 bases between. There are 15 residues in the CDR3. In germline, CDR1 is MNHEY, CDR2 SVGEGT. For the CDR3, the DNA is TGTGCCAGCAGTCTTTACGAGGACGGAATAAACATTCAGTACTTC. It is translated as CASSLYEDGINIQYF.

The V gene is TRBV12-5, the J gene TRBJ1-3, with D perhaps matching TRBD1 (6 bases). The V end was cut by 1 base, the J end by 4 bases, with 8 bases between. Germline CDR1 reads LGHNT; CDR2 reads FRNRAP. CDR3 size: 14 residues. CDR3 in amino acids: CASGLAGTGNTIYF. In nucleotides, the CDR3 is TGTGCTAGTGGTTTGGCAGGGACAGGAAACACCATATATTTT. Full variable domain (outside the CDR3, taken from reference TRBV12-5 and TRBJ1-3): DARVTQTPRHKVTEMGQEVTMRCQPILGHNTVFWYRQTMMQGLELLAYFRNRAPLDDSGMPKDRFSAEMPDATLATLKIQPSEPRDSAVYFCASGLAGTGNTIYFGEGSWLTVV.

J is TRBJ1-1 and V is TRBV6-2 or TRBV6-3; D call uncertain. The germline gives CDR1 MNHEY, CDR2 SVGEGT. The CDR3 has 13 amino acids. The V end was cut by 4 bases, the J end by 5 bases, with 11 bases between. The CDR3 sequence is CASSSFGRTEAFF. The CDR3 DNA reads as TGTGCCAGCAGTTCCTTTGGGAGAACTGAAGCTTTCTTT.

The genes are TRBV28 and TRBJ1-1; 9 bases map to TRBD1. Trimming at V came to 8 bases and at J to 4 bases, leaving 8 bases not matched to a gene. The CDR3 has 14 residues. Germline CDR1 MDHEN, CDR2 SYDVKM. The DNA of the CDR3 is TGTGCCAGCCGGGACAGGGTTTTTTTCACTGAAGCTTTCTTT. It codes for CASRDRVFFTEAFF.

The genes are TRBV28 and TRBJ2-1, with D perhaps TRBD1 or TRBD2 (5 bases each). Germline CDR1 MDHEN, CDR2 SYDVKM. Trimming took off 11 bases at V and 2 bases at J, with 19 bases between the two ends. CDR3 length equals 15 residues. CDR3: CACEGSPNAYNEQFF. The DNA for the CDR3 is TGTGCCTGCGAGGGGAGCCCAAACGCCTACAATGAGCAGTTCTTC.

The genes are TRBV15 and TRBJ1-5; D is undetermined. CDR1 and CDR2 (germline): LNHNV, YYDKDF (reference sequence). The CDR3 is 17 residues long. Trimming took off 0 bases at V and 0 bases at J, with 12 bases between the two ends. The CDR3 nucleotides read TGTGCCACCAGCAGAGACGATGGCCGAGTTAGCAATCAGCCCCAGCATTTT. Protein: CATSRDDGRVSNQPQHF.

The CDR3 bases are TGTGCCAGCAGCTTCCAAGGGCTTAATTCACCCCTCCACTTT. Its translation: CASSFQGLNSPLHF. V is TRBV13 and J is TRBJ1-6, with D uncertain. V was pared by 3 bases and J by 6 bases, with 9 bases between. Germline CDR1 and CDR2: PRHDT and FYEKMQ (reference sequence). This CDR3 has 14 amino acids.

This clonotype was counted only a few times. The rearrangement links TRBV9 to TRBJ1-1; no firm D call. The germline V gene encodes CDR1 SGDLS and CDR2 YYNGEE. This CDR3 has 14 amino acids. Trimming took 1 base from V and 1 from J, leaving 8 bases between them. As DNA, the CDR3 is TGTGCCAGCAGCGTAACGCCAGAGAACACTGAAGCTTTCTTT. This encodes CASSVTPENTEAFF.

The CDR3 nucleotides are TGTGCCAGTAGTATAAGTTCGGGGGGGCCATCCTACAATGAGCAGTTCTTC. Encoded protein: CASSISSGGPSYNEQFF. The genes are TRBV19 and TRBJ2-1; 8 bases match TRBD2. V shed 2 bases, J shed 1 base, and the junction held 7 bases outside the gene matches. There are 17 residues in the CDR3. Germline CDR1 reads LNHDA; CDR2 reads SQIVND (reference sequence).

V is TRBV10-3 and J is TRBJ1-1; D is uncertain. CDR3 length: 14 residues. Germline values: CDR1 ENHRY, CDR2 SYGVKD. V lost 0 bases and J 3 bases, leaving 8 bases between the germline ends. CDR3 sequence (DNA): TGTGCCATCAGTGAGTCTATAGCAGACACTGAAGCTTTCTTT. This encodes CAISESIADTEAFF.

A few counts support this clonotype. The rearrangement links TRBV12-3 or TRBV12-4 to TRBJ2-6, with 7 bases matching TRBD1. The CDR3 has 18 amino acids. With V trimmed by 4 bases and J by 0 bases, 9 bases remained unmatched. CDR3 amino acids: CASSSIGTALSGANVLTF. The CDR3 DNA follows: TGTGCCAGCAGTTCTATCGGGACAGCACTCTCTGGGGCCAACGTCCTGACTTTC.

As for this clonotype: It may be a read error: a sequence one base away is much more abundant. The chain links TRBV19 to TRBJ2-1, with TRBD1 identical over 7 bases. V shed 0 bases and J 5 bases; nucleotides not matched to a gene: 10. The germline CDR1 and CDR2 sequences are LNHDA and SQIVND (reference sequence). This CDR3 spans 17 amino acids. CDR3 sequence reads: CASSIELNRGADNEQFF. Written as DNA, the CDR3 is TGTGCCAGTAGTATAGAGCTCAACAGGGGAGCGGACAATGAGCAGTTCTTC.

The chain employs TRBV6-1 and TRBJ2-5, with 14 bases identical to TRBD2. CDR1 is MNHNS and CDR2 is SASEGT in the germline V gene. The junction had 13 bases not matched to a gene; V was cut back by 5 bases and J by 5 bases. The CDR3 is 18 residues long. CDR3 DNA sequence: TGTGCCAGCAGTTTATTTTTGGGGACTAGCGGGGGTTCCGAGACCCAGTACTTC. Its translation is CASSLFLGTSGGSETQYF.

V is TRBV2 and J is TRBJ1-3; D is unclear. CDR3 length: 14 amino acids. V was shortened by 3 bases and J by 0 bases, with 6 bases between the two germline ends. Germline values: CDR1 SNHLY, CDR2 FYNNEI. CDR3 residues: CASSDWGSGNTIYF. In nucleotides, the CDR3 is TGTGCCAGCAGTGATTGGGGCTCTGGAAACACCATATATTTT.

This chain links TRBV6-2 or TRBV6-3 with TRBJ2-6; perhaps TRBD2 as D (7 bases). Germline V lookup: CDR1 MNHEY, CDR2 SVGEGT. Trimming took 5 bases from V and 8 from J, leaving 19 bases between them. CDR3 length: 16 amino acids. The CDR3 loop is CASSQGIQGGSNVLTF. CDR3 coding DNA: TGTGCCAGCAGTCAAGGCATACAGGGAGGGTCCAACGTCCTGACTTTC.